This T cell receptor (beta chain) is from a study of shared clonotypes between healthy human individuals. Findings and limits, study-wide: Researchers sampled blood only, noting tissue repertoires likely differ.

The CDR3 extends over 10 amino acids. The V and J ends lost 4 bases and 3 bases respectively, with 0 bases between them. CDR1 is SEHNR and CDR2 is FQNEAQ in the germline V gene (reference sequence). About this clone: Its antigen is unknown.

Assay: immunoSEQ multiplex PCR; the TCRdb copy retains only in-frame clones and omits some. Counted here are over 2 million clones, around 90% occurring once; the ten biggest clones make up roughly 0.34%. The chain joins TRBV7-9 to TRBJ1-1; D call uncertain. Sequences were obtained from naive CD4+ T cells from PBMCs. This sample's subset: CD45RA+ positively selected. The source is a man aged 18 to 30 in good health. Some clones in this sample may be carry-over from other donors' samples. The CDR3 DNA is TGTGCCAGCAGCTACACTGAAGCTTTCTTT. This codes for CASSYTEAFF. Variable domain in full (rest from reference TRBV7-9 and TRBJ1-1): DTGVSQNPRHKITKRGQNVTFRCDPISEHNRLYWYRQTLGQGPEFLTYFQNEAQLEKSRLLSDRFSAERPKGSFSTLEIQRTEQGDSAMYLCASSYTEAFFGQGTRLTVV.